These T cell receptor beta chains were read from a single sample in a study of T cells in localized non-small cell lung cancer. Assay used: immunoSEQ multiplex PCR; TCRdb lists only in-frame clones, some missing. The repertoire includes about 910 clones, 33% of them detected once, and about 15% sits in the top ten. The input for sequencing was normal lung tissue next to the tumor, taken before any cancer treatment. The origin of the receptors is a female donor over 55 with stage III squamous cell lung carcinoma. Both conserved end residues are part of each CDR3. D genes are given only for firm matches. Where a row states a size, it is once, few, many or the class of an expanded clone; other rows omit it.

j_gene: TRBJ1-4; abundance: -; v_gene: TRBV6-8; d_gene: -; CDR3aa: CASSPLRTINEKLFF; CDR3nt: TGTGCCAGCAGTCCCCTCAGAACAATTAATGAAAAACTGTTTTTT
j_gene: TRBJ2-7; abundance: -; v_gene: TRBV19; d_gene: -; CDR3aa: CASSYRDKSYEQYF; CDR3nt: TGTGCCAGTAGTTACCGGGACAAATCCTACGAGCAGTACTTC
j_gene: TRBJ2-4; abundance: few; v_gene: TRBV9; d_gene: -; CDR3aa: CASRDSRHEAKNIQYF; CDR3nt: TGTGCCAGCAGGGACAGCCGCCACGAGGCCAAAAACATTCAGTACTTC
j_gene: TRBJ2-7; abundance: -; v_gene: TRBV18; d_gene: TRBD2; CDR3aa: CASSPGVAGDKSEQYF; CDR3nt: TGTGCCAGCTCACCTGGGGTTGCGGGAGATAAGAGCGAGCAGTACTTC
j_gene: TRBJ1-2; abundance: medium-sized; v_gene: TRBV7-6; d_gene: -; CDR3aa: CASSLASSNRVGYTF; CDR3nt: TGTGCCAGCAGCTTGGCTTCGAGTAACAGGGTTGGCTACACCTTC
j_gene: TRBJ2-2; abundance: -; v_gene: TRBV28; d_gene: -; CDR3aa: CASTGDRSYTGELFF; CDR3nt: TGTGCCAGCACGGGAGACAGGAGCTACACCGGGGAGCTGTTTTTT
j_gene: TRBJ2-5; abundance: medium-sized; v_gene: TRBV7-5; d_gene: -; CDR3aa: CASSSWGARETQYF; CDR3nt: TGTGCCAGCAGCTCTTGGGGGGCGCGGGAGACCCAGTACTTC
j_gene: TRBJ2-7; abundance: -; v_gene: TRBV19; d_gene: TRBD1; CDR3aa: CASSGGQGGYEQYF; CDR3nt: TGTGCCAGTAGTGGGGGACAGGGAGGCTACGAGCAGTACTTC
j_gene: TRBJ2-3; abundance: -; v_gene: TRBV9; d_gene: -; CDR3aa: CASEQHSTDTQYF; CDR3nt: TGTGCCAGCGAACAACATAGCACAGATACGCAGTATTTT
j_gene: TRBJ2-1; abundance: few; v_gene: TRBV14; d_gene: TRBD1; CDR3aa: CASSQDWTGNYVNEQFF; CDR3nt: TGTGCCAGCAGCCAAGATTGGACAGGGAACTACGTCAATGAGCAGTTCTTC
j_gene: TRBJ2-1; abundance: -; v_gene: TRBV11-3; d_gene: -; CDR3aa: CASSLVGDYYNEQFF; CDR3nt: TGTGCCAGCAGCTTAGTGGGGGATTACTACAATGAGCAGTTCTTC
j_gene: TRBJ1-6; abundance: few; v_gene: TRBV6-8; d_gene: -; CDR3aa: CASSYFPPPSPLHF; CDR3nt: TGTGCCAGCAGTTACTTTCCCCCGCCTTCACCCCTCCACTTT
j_gene: TRBJ2-7; abundance: few; v_gene: TRBV6-8; d_gene: -; CDR3aa: CASSDRHSYEQYF; CDR3nt: TGTGCCAGCAGTGACCGGCACTCCTACGAGCAGTACTTC
j_gene: TRBJ1-4; abundance: -; v_gene: TRBV23-1; d_gene: -; CDR3aa: CASSQDLAGVKLFF; CDR3nt: TGCGCCAGCAGCCAAGATCTGGCGGGGGTCAAACTGTTTTTT
j_gene: TRBJ2-6; abundance: large; v_gene: TRBV9; d_gene: -; CDR3aa: CASSVSGKGVLTF; CDR3nt: TGTGCCAGCAGCGTATCGGGCAAGGGCGTCCTGACTTTC
j_gene: TRBJ1-3; abundance: -; v_gene: TRBV11-3; d_gene: TRBD1; CDR3aa: CASSKDRGSTGNIIYF; CDR3nt: TGTGCCAGCAGCAAGGACAGGGGTTCTACTGGAAACATCATATATTTT
j_gene: TRBJ2-7; abundance: -; v_gene: TRBV19; d_gene: -; CDR3aa: CASSPLGGEFSEQYF; CDR3nt: TGTGCCAGTAGCCCTTTGGGAGGAGAATTCAGCGAGCAGTACTTC
j_gene: TRBJ2-5; abundance: -; v_gene: TRBV11-3; d_gene: TRBD1; CDR3aa: CASSFNRGKETQYF; CDR3nt: TGTGCCAGCAGCTTTAACAGGGGGAAGGAGACCCAGTACTTC
j_gene: TRBJ2-7; abundance: few; v_gene: TRBV5-1; d_gene: TRBD1; CDR3aa: CASSLGTGGNEQYF; CDR3nt: TGCGCCAGCAGCTTGGGGACAGGGGGGAACGAGCAGTACTTC
j_gene: TRBJ2-6; abundance: -; v_gene: TRBV16; d_gene: -; CDR3aa: CASSQAGSGANVLTF; CDR3nt: TGTGCCAGCAGCCAAGCAGGGTCTGGGGCCAACGTCCTGACTTTC
j_gene: TRBJ1-4; abundance: few; v_gene: TRBV4-1; d_gene: -; CDR3aa: CASSQDHRGGAGEKLFF; CDR3nt: TGCGCCAGCAGCCAAGATCACCGAGGGGGGGCTGGGGAAAAACTGTTTTTT
j_gene: TRBJ2-5; abundance: medium-sized; v_gene: TRBV11-3; d_gene: -; CDR3aa: CASSFWPDSDQETQYF; CDR3nt: TGTGCCAGCAGCTTCTGGCCCGACAGTGACCAAGAGACCCAGTACTTC
j_gene: TRBJ2-1; abundance: large; v_gene: TRBV6-8; d_gene: -; CDR3aa: CAIRTGTDNEQFF; CDR3nt: TGTGCCATCAGGACTGGCACTGACAATGAGCAGTTCTTC
j_gene: TRBJ2-4; abundance: -; v_gene: TRBV23-1; d_gene: -; CDR3aa: CATRHAGAKNIQYF; CDR3nt: TGCGCCACCCGACACGCGGGAGCCAAAAACATTCAGTACTTC
j_gene: TRBJ2-5; abundance: -; v_gene: TRBV6-8; d_gene: -; CDR3aa: CASSVTKDRMETQYF; CDR3nt: TGTGCCAGCAGTGTGACAAAGGATAGGATGGAGACCCAGTACTTC
j_gene: TRBJ1-6; abundance: -; v_gene: TRBV19; d_gene: -; CDR3aa: CASGDPRSSYNSPLHF; CDR3nt: TGTGCCAGCGGCGATCCCCGTAGCTCCTATAATTCACCCCTCCACTTT
j_gene: TRBJ2-7; abundance: -; v_gene: TRBV11-3; d_gene: TRBD2; CDR3aa: CASSSLPSGAGEQYF; CDR3nt: TGTGCCAGCAGCTCGCTCCCTAGCGGGGCGGGGGAGCAGTACTTC
j_gene: TRBJ1-3; abundance: -; v_gene: TRBV11-3; d_gene: -; CDR3aa: CASRTGPSSGNTIYF; CDR3nt: TGTGCCAGCAGAACCGGACCGAGCTCTGGAAACACCATATATTTT
j_gene: TRBJ1-1; abundance: -; v_gene: TRBV14; d_gene: -; CDR3aa: CASSQDIGTLNTEAFF; CDR3nt: TGTGCCAGCAGCCAAGATATCGGGACTTTGAACACTGAAGCTTTCTTT
j_gene: TRBJ2-2; abundance: -; v_gene: TRBV19; d_gene: TRBD1; CDR3aa: CASSTPQGSATGELFF; CDR3nt: TGTGCCAGTAGTACCCCACAGGGGAGCGCCACCGGGGAGCTGTTTTTT
j_gene: TRBJ2-1; abundance: -; v_gene: TRBV29-1; d_gene: TRBD2; CDR3aa: CSVVLWTSGGSSYNEQFF; CDR3nt: TGCAGCGTAGTGTTGTGGACTAGCGGGGGGAGCTCCTACAATGAGCAGTTCTTC
j_gene: TRBJ2-3; abundance: few; v_gene: TRBV9; d_gene: -; CDR3aa: CASSIGNGGSTDTQYF; CDR3nt: TGTGCCAGCAGCATAGGAAATGGCGGAAGCACAGATACGCAGTATTTT
j_gene: TRBJ1-3; abundance: -; v_gene: TRBV6-4; d_gene: -; CDR3aa: CATVNPSGNTIYF; CDR3nt: TGTGCCACCGTTAACCCCTCTGGAAACACCATATATTTT
j_gene: TRBJ1-1; abundance: -; v_gene: TRBV18; d_gene: -; CDR3aa: CASSPRGSGSNTEAFF; CDR3nt: TGTGCCAGCTCACCACGGGGAAGCGGGTCGAACACTGAAGCTTTCTTT
j_gene: TRBJ2-7; abundance: -; v_gene: TRBV4-1; d_gene: -; CDR3aa: CASSQDSSGGYEQYF; CDR3nt: TGCGCCAGCAGCCAAGATTCAAGTGGGGGTTACGAGCAGTACTTC
j_gene: TRBJ2-2; abundance: -; v_gene: TRBV28; d_gene: -; CDR3aa: CASSTAALGSGELFF; CDR3nt: TGTGCCAGCAGTACGGCGGCCCTAGGGTCGGGGGAGCTGTTTTTT
j_gene: TRBJ1-1; abundance: -; v_gene: TRBV6-8; d_gene: -; CDR3aa: CASRVGMGEAFF; CDR3nt: TGTGCCAGCAGAGTGGGAATGGGTGAAGCTTTCTTT
j_gene: TRBJ2-1; abundance: -; v_gene: TRBV29-1; d_gene: TRBD1; CDR3aa: CSVGWVGTGFLDEQFF; CDR3nt: TGCAGCGTTGGATGGGTCGGGACAGGGTTCTTGGATGAGCAGTTCTTC
j_gene: TRBJ2-1; abundance: -; v_gene: TRBV14; d_gene: -; CDR3aa: CASSQMSGDEQFF; CDR3nt: TGTGCCAGCAGCCAAATGTCAGGGGATGAGCAGTTCTTC